The present TCR beta chain was sequenced within a study of T cells in localized non-small cell lung cancer (dated by TCRdb to 2019 to 2021). Background for the entire study: The study analyzed T cell repertoires of 236 early-stage NSCLC patients, comparing tumors and uninvolved tumor-adjacent lungs. All 240 or so NSCLC patients in the cohort were treatment-naive and had localized lung tumors that were resected. The mean age of the NSCLC patients was under 70 years, with 120 to 150 men and around 110 women. General study outcomes and caveats: Uninvolved tumor-adjacent lung showed the highest T cell clonality, higher than tumor, which suggests more focused antigenic responses in the adjacent lung. Because multi-region tumor sequencing was not done, intratumor heterogeneity could not be ruled out. Longer overall survival was associated with higher T cell density in blood, whereas shorter survival was associated with higher clonality in adjacent lung. Of the top 100 tumor clones, a median of roughly 53 were detected in paired uninvolved adjacent lung; under 30 were also among that lung's top 100. Because of the exploratory design, TCR variables were selected using unadjusted p-values without false-discovery rate correction.

A word on this clone: The antigen it binds to is not known. Per-base qualities were not stored, and no clone one base away is much larger.

TCR beta CDR3 regions were sequenced from DNA using the immunoSEQ Assay. The authors' pipeline ran thus. T cell density was computed as TCR beta template counts normalized to usable DNA estimated by amplifying housekeeping genes. Richness was estimated with the preseqR package, extrapolating to 400,000 templates for PBMC samples and 120,000 templates for tissue samples. Clonality was defined by subtracting Pielou's evenness from one. Differential abundance testing on productive amino-acid clonotypes, with a minimum total count of 5 and an alpha of 0.1, was used to identify tissue-enriched TCRs. The Jaccard Index and the Morisita Overlap Index were used to measure repertoire overlap between compartments. GLIPH clustered TCR beta CDR3s with public tetramer-defined viral CDR3s; viral motifs required at least three viral sequences plus V-gene enrichment. TCRdb stores this immuneACCESS table with in-frame sequences only. Part of the clones is absent; in the studies checked, under half of the shortfall reflects unresolved V genes, and no reason is known for the rest. The D gene and trimming were derived from the DNA, and the V and J assignments and clone size from that table. Counted in this sample were roughly 90,000 clones; about nine tenths of them appeared once. The leading ten clones occupy roughly 4.3% of the sample.

At diagnosis, tumor, uninvolved tumor-adjacent lung and peripheral blood were collected and then preserved as a mix of FFPE and fresh-frozen material. For TCR repertoire profiling, blood samples were analyzed as peripheral blood mononuclear cells. The source material was PBMCs, sampled before any cancer treatment. The sequence came from a woman aged 35 to 75 with stage II squamous cell lung carcinoma.

The CDR3 protein sequence reads: CASSVPPNYGYTF. The base sequence is TGTGCCAGCAGTGTTCCCCCCAACTATGGCTACACCTTC. The V and J segments used are TRBV6-1 and TRBJ1-2; the D segment cannot be called with confidence. The V end loses 4 bases and the J end loses 2 bases, and a stretch of 8 bases separates them. The CDR3 covers 13 residues, taking in both the cysteine and the phenylalanine. Just CDR3 DNA is preserved here, 39 bases in frame from base 1. CDR1 and CDR2 (MNHNS, SASEGT) derive from the germline V gene.